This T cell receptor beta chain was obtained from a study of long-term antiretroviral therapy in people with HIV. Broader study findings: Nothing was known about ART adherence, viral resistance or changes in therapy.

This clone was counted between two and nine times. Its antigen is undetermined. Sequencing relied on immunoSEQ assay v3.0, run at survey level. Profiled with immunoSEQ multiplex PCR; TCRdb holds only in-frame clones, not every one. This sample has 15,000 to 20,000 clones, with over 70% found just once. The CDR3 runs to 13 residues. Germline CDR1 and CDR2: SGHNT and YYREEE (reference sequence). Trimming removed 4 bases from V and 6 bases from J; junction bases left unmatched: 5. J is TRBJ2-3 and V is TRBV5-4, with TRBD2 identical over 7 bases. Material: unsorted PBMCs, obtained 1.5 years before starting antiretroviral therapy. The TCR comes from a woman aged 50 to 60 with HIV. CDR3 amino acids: CASSTTSSDTQYF. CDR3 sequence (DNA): TGTGCCAGCAGCACGACTAGCAGCGATACGCAGTATTTT.